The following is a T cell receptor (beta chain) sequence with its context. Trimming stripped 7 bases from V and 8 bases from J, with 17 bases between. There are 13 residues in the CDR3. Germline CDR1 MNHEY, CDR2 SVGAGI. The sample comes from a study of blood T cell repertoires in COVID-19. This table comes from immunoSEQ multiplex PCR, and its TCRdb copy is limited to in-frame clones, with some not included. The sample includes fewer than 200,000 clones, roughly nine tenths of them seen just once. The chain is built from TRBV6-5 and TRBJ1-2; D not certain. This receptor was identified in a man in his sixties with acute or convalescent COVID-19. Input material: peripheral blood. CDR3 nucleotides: TGTGCCAGCACAGCCGGCCCTGCTAGGGGCTACACCTTC. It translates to CASTAGPARGYTF.